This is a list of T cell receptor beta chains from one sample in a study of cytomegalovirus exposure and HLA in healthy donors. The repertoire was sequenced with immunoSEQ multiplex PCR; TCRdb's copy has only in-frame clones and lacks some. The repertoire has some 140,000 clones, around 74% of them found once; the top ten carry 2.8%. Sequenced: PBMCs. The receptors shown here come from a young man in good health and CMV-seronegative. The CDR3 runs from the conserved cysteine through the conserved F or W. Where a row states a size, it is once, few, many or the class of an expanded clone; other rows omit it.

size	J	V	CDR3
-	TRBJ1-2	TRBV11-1	CASSLGSDLLWGYTF
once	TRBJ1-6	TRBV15	CATSRGESSYNSPLHF
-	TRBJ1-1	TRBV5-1	CASSLVGGGTEAFF
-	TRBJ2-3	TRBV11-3	CASSLGQGALDTQYF
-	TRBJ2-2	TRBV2	CASTLQGTVNTGELFF
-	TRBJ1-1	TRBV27	CASSYGLGGTEAFF
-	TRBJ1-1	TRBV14	CASSQWTGGNTEAFF
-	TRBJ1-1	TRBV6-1	CASDREAFF
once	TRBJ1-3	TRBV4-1	CASSQTGGDTIYF
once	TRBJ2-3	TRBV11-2	CASSLGTGLRIWTQYF
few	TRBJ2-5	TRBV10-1	CASSESGPLLETQYF
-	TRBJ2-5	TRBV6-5	CASSYGQNGAAQYF
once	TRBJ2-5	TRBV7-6	CASSSRLAGGLETQYF
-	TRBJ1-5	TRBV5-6	CASSLGGHQPQHF
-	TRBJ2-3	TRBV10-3	CAISESGGGTDTQYF
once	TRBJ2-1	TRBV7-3	CASSLTGVQDNEQFF
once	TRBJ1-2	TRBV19	CASRDPGTQGNYGYTF
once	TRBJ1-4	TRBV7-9	CASSAKNEKLFF
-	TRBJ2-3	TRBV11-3	CASSSRGPNTDTQYF
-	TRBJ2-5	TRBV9	CASSVERGALGETQYF
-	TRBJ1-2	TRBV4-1	CASMREGGYTF
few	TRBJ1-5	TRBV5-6	CASSFAGLSNQPQHF
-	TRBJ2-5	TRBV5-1	CASSLPTGPGETQYF
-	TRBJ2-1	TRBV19	CASSIGLGAGEQFF
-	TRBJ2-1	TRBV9	CASSRGQGGYNEQFF
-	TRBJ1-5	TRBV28	CASTATGGARNQPQHF
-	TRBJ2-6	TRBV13	CASSYWTGGAGANVLTF
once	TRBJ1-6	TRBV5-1	CATRDRAYYNSPLHF
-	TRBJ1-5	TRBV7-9	CASSTGTGGFDQPQHF
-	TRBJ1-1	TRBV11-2	CASSLVRGRTEAFF
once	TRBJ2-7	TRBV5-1	CASSLAGTGGDEQYF
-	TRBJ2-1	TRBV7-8	CASSTSGGTYNEQFF
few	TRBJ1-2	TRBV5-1	CASSFGQGTGYTF
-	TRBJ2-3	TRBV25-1	CASSGADRETQYF
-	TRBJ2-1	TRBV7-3	CASSPSSGGYNEQFF
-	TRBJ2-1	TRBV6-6	CASTRTGTYNEQFF
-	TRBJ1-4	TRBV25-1	CASSELAGFGKLFF
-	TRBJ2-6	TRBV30	CAWKGRAHDSGANGLTF
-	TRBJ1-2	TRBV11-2	CASSSSRLPWGYTF